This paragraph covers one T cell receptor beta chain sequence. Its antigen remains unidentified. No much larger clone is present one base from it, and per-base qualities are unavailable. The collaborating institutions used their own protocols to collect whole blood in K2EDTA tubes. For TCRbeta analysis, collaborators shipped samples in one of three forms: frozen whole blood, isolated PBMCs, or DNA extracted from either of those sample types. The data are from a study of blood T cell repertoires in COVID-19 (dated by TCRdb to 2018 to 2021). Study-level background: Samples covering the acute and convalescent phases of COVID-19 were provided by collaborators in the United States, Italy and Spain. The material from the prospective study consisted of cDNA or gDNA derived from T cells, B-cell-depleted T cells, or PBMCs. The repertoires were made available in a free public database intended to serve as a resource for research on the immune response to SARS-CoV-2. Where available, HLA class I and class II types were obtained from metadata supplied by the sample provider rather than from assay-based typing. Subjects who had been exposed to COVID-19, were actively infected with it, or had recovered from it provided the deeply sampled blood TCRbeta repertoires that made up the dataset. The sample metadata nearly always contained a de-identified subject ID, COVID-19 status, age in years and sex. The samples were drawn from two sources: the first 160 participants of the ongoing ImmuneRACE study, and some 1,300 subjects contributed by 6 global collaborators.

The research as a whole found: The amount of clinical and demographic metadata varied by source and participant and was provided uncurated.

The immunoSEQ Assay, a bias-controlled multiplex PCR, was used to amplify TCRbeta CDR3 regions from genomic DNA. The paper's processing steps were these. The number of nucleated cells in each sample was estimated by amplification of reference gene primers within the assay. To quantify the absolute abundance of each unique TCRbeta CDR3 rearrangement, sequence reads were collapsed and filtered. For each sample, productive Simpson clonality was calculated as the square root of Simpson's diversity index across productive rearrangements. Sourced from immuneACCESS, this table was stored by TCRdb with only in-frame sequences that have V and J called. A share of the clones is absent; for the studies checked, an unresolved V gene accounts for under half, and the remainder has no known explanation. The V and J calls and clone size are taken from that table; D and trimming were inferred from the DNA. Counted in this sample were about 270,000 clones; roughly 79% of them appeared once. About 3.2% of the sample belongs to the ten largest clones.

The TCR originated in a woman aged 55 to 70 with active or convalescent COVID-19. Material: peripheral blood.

The CDR3 reads as follows: CASSQEPGKTYEQYF. In nucleotide form, the sequence is TGTGCCAGCAGCCAAGAGCCAGGGAAAACCTACGAGCAGTACTTC. The chain links TRBV3-1 (or the pseudogene TRBV3-2) with TRBJ2-7; the best D guess is TRBD1, with 5 bases matching. The CDR3 goes from the cysteine to the phenylalanine over 15 residues. Just CDR3 DNA is preserved here, 45 bases in frame from base 1. Sequences LGHDT (CDR1) and YNNKEL (CDR2) are obtained from the germline V gene (reference sequence). The junction carries 11 bases between V and J, which are trimmed by 0 bases and 2 bases respectively.